This TCR beta chain was observed in a study of shared clonotypes between healthy human individuals. This clone was seen a single time. Selected positively for CCR7 and CD45RO-negative, naive CD8 cells excluded terminally differentiated effector memory CD45RA+ cells. The trim removed 0 bases at V and 5 bases at J, leaving 0 bases unmatched. CDR3 length: 15 amino acids. CDR1 is SGHNT and CDR2 is YYREEE in the germline V gene (reference sequence). Here immunoSEQ multiplex PCR was the method, and the copy in TCRdb shows in-frame clones only, minus some. The table has around 2,000,000 clones, about 94% seen once.

This sequence joins TRBV5-4 and TRBJ2-3; 13 bases are a match to TRBD2. This TCR derives from a man aged 18 to 30 in good health. Input material: naive CD8+ T cells sorted from blood. CDR3 coding DNA: TGTGCCAGCAGCTTGGGACTAGCGGGAGGAGATACGCAGTATTTT. Its translation: CASSLGLAGGDTQYF.